The 7 T cell receptor beta chains below were found in one sample sequenced in a study of blood T cell repertoires in COVID-19 (dated by TCRdb to about 2020). The library relied on the immunoSEQ multiplex PCR assay. TCRdb carries this immuneACCESS record with in-frame sequences only. Its versions omit some clonotypes, under half of them owing to an unresolved V gene in the studies checked, with the rest unexplained. The sample table records about 200,000 clones; 70% to 90% of these occur just once. Of the sample, around 5.2% is held by the ten largest clones. Sequencing was performed on peripheral blood. The receptors here all came from a woman older than 75 with acute or convalescent COVID-19.

J is TRBJ2-7 and V is TRBV7-8; 8 bases map to TRBD2. The CDR3 sequence is 15 residues long. Looked up from germline, CDR1 is SGHVS and CDR2 is FQNEAQ. The V gene end was trimmed by 5 bases and the J gene end by 6 bases; junction bases not matched to a gene: 12. The CDR3 region is CASSPSGGTSFEQYF. The CDR3 DNA reads as TGTGCCAGCAGCCCTAGTGGCGGGACTAGTTTCGAGCAGTACTTC. The full variable domain, its missing parts supplied by reference TRBV7-8 and TRBJ2-7, is GAGVSQSPRYKVAKRGQDVALRCDPISGHVSLFWYQQALGQGPEFLTYFQNEAQLDKSGLPSDRFFAERPEGSVSTLKIQRTQQEDSAVYLCASSPSGGTSFEQYFGPGTRLTVT.

CDR3 loop: CASSQGQGALGQPQHF. The CDR3 nucleotides read TGTGCCAGCAGCCAGGGACAGGGGGCGCTAGGTCAGCCCCAGCATTTT. The chain uses TRBV9 and TRBJ1-5; TRBD1 aligns across 12 bases. Germline loops: CDR1 SGDLS, CDR2 YYNGEE. The CDR3 runs 16 residues. The J segment lost 6 bases and the V segment lost 4 bases, leaving 8 bases of the junction unmatched.

V and J are TRBV5-1 and TRBJ2-1; 11 bases align to TRBD2. V trimming: 4 bases; J trimming: 1 base; junction bases outside the gene matches: 7. Germline V gives CDR1 SGHRS, CDR2 YFSETQ. The CDR3 length is 17 residues. CDR3 protein: CASSMGTSGLSYNEQFF. CDR3 nucleotide sequence: TGCGCCAGCAGCATGGGGACTAGCGGATTGTCCTACAATGAGCAGTTCTTC.

The chain recombines TRBV11-1 with TRBJ2-3, with a weak D call TRBD2 (5 bases). CDR1 is SGHAT and CDR2 is FQDESV in the germline V gene (reference sequence). The V gene lost 5 bases and the J gene lost 4 bases, with 10 bases spanning the gap. CDR3 length: 13 amino acids. DNA for the CDR3: TGTGCCAGCAGCAAGACTATGGCAGATACGCAGTATTTT. This translates into CASSKTMADTQYF. The full variable domain, completed using reference TRBV11-1 and TRBJ2-3, is EAEVAQSPRYKITEKSQAVAFWCDPISGHATLYWYRQILGQGPELLVQFQDESVVDDSQLPKDRFSAERLKGVDSTLKIQPAELGDSAMYLCASSKTMADTQYFGPGTRLTVL.

The chain has TRBV29-1 and TRBJ1-2; possible D gene TRBD1, 5 bases. Germline CDR1 reads SQVTM; CDR2 reads ANQGSEA. The CDR3 is 16 residues long. V lost 0 bases and J 2 bases, leaving 16 bases between the germline ends. CDR3 in amino acids: CSVEDLLGRANYGYTF. For the CDR3, the DNA is TGCAGCGTTGAAGATCTGTTGGGCAGGGCCAACTATGGCTACACCTTC. Combining the CDR3 with reference TRBV29-1 and TRBJ1-2 gives the whole variable domain SAVISQKPSRDICQRGTSLTIQCQVDSQVTMMFWYRQQPGQSLTLIATANQGSEATYESGFVIDKFPISRPNLTFSTLTVSNMSPEDSSIYLCSVEDLLGRANYGYTFGSGTRLTVV.

J is TRBJ1-2 and V is TRBV25-1, with 7 bases aligning to TRBD1. Germline V CDR1 and CDR2: MGHDK, SYGVNS. This CDR3 contains 15 residues. Unmatched junction bases numbered 6, after V lost 1 base and J lost 4 bases. CDR3 nucleotides: TGTGCCAGCAGTGAATCCCCCACAGGGGCCTATGGCTACACCTTC. Translating it yields CASSESPTGAYGYTF.

The CDR3 bases are TGCGCCAGCAGCCCCAGGGCGGGATTCGGGCAGTACTTC. Amino acid sequence: CASSPRAGFGQYF. The rearrangement joins TRBV4-3 to TRBJ2-7; D may be TRBD2 (6 bases). Between the trimmed V and J ends, which lost 4 bases and 9 bases, there was a span of 16 bases. CDR1 is LGHNA and CDR2 is YSLEER in the germline V gene. This CDR3 has 13 residues.